A selection of T cell receptor beta chains follows, all from one sample in a study of naive and memory T cell subsets. TCRdb re-derived calls from the UMI-ligation and nested PCR reads in MiXCR, one entry per CDR3 protein. The sample has 32,000 or so distinct CDR3 sequences; about 14% are singletons. The sample consisted of effector memory CD4+ T cells from blood. These receptors were collected from a human donor in good health. CDR3s include the opening cysteine and the closing phenylalanine or tryptophan. Fields, in order: V gene, J gene, clone size, D gene, CDR3 protein, CDR3 DNA. D genes are given only for firm matches. The size of a clone is reported for some rows only, either as once, few or many, or as a class for expanded clones.

v_call: TRBV7-2
j_call: TRBJ1-5
clone_size: few
d_call: TRBD1
cdr3_aa: CASSTTGQGRYNQPQHF
cdr3_nt: TGTGCCAGCAGCACCACGGGACAGGGAAGATACAATCAGCCCCAGCATTTT

v_call: TRBV6-2/TRBV6-3
j_call: TRBJ1-5
clone_size: many
d_call: NA
cdr3_aa: CASRSGGFGNQPQHF
cdr3_nt: TGTGCCAGCAGATCGGGGGGCTTCGGTAATCAGCCCCAGCATTTT

v_call: TRBV20-1
j_call: TRBJ1-5
clone_size: medium-sized
d_call: NA
cdr3_aa: CSARKPGSPTPQHF
cdr3_nt: TGCAGTGCTAGAAAACCGGGATCTCCCACGCCCCAGCATTTT

v_call: TRBV29-1
j_call: TRBJ2-6
clone_size: NA
d_call: NA
cdr3_aa: CSATGSSGANVLTF
cdr3_nt: TGCAGCGCAACAGGGAGCTCTGGGGCCAACGTCCTGACTTTC

v_call: TRBV27
j_call: TRBJ2-7
clone_size: NA
d_call: TRBD1
cdr3_aa: CASSSERHRDRVYEQYF
cdr3_nt: TGTGCCAGCAGTTCAGAAAGGCACCGGGACAGGGTATACGAGCAGTACTTC

v_call: TRBV3-1
j_call: TRBJ2-2
clone_size: NA
d_call: NA
cdr3_aa: CASSQTPGIGELFF
cdr3_nt: TGTGCCAGCAGCCAAACCCCAGGGATCGGGGAGCTGTTTTTT

v_call: TRBV28
j_call: TRBJ2-2
clone_size: few
d_call: NA
cdr3_aa: CASSFPQDRFTGELFF
cdr3_nt: TGTGCCAGCAGTTTTCCCCAAGACAGGTTTACCGGGGAGCTGTTTTTT

v_call: TRBV6-5
j_call: TRBJ2-5
clone_size: NA
d_call: TRBD2
cdr3_aa: CASSPNRLAQETQYF
cdr3_nt: TGTGCCAGCAGTCCCAACCGACTAGCTCAAGAGACCCAGTACTTC

v_call: TRBV7-6
j_call: TRBJ2-1
clone_size: few
d_call: NA
cdr3_aa: CASSLRRGGLGSYNEQFF
cdr3_nt: TGTGCCAGCAGCTTAAGGAGGGGGGGCCTAGGTTCCTACAATGAGCAGTTCTTC

v_call: TRBV6-5
j_call: TRBJ1-5
clone_size: NA
d_call: TRBD1
cdr3_aa: CASSPTGGRSNQPQHF
cdr3_nt: TGTGCCAGCAGTCCAACAGGGGGTCGGAGCAATCAGCCCCAGCATTTT

v_call: TRBV30
j_call: TRBJ2-7
clone_size: medium-sized
d_call: NA
cdr3_aa: CAWRVTYEQYF
cdr3_nt: TGTGCCTGGAGGGTCACCTACGAGCAGTACTTC

v_call: TRBV20-1
j_call: TRBJ1-2
clone_size: few
d_call: TRBD1
cdr3_aa: CSARGGLGTGTADTF
cdr3_nt: TGCAGTGCTCGCGGGGGTCTCGGGACAGGGACCGCCGACACCTTC

v_call: TRBV4-3
j_call: TRBJ2-1
clone_size: many
d_call: NA
cdr3_aa: CASSQEGWGDQFF
cdr3_nt: TGCGCCAGCAGCCAAGAGGGGTGGGGGGATCAGTTCTTC

v_call: TRBV7-7
j_call: TRBJ2-3
clone_size: many
d_call: NA
cdr3_aa: CASSPSRETDTQYF
cdr3_nt: TGTGCCAGCAGCCCTAGTCGGGAGACAGATACGCAGTATTTT

v_call: TRBV6-2/TRBV6-3
j_call: TRBJ2-2
clone_size: few
d_call: NA
cdr3_aa: CASSYSTLGRTVRGTGELFF
cdr3_nt: TGTGCCAGCAGTTACTCGACCCTCGGTCGGACAGTGAGAGGCACCGGGGAGCTGTTTTTT

v_call: TRBV20-1
j_call: TRBJ2-5
clone_size: NA
d_call: NA
cdr3_aa: CSARVPVGSETQYF
cdr3_nt: TGCAGTGCTAGAGTCCCGGTCGGGAGCGAGACCCAGTACTTC

v_call: TRBV30
j_call: TRBJ2-5
clone_size: few
d_call: NA
cdr3_aa: CAWKVEGGQETQYF
cdr3_nt: TGTGCCTGGAAGGTGGAAGGGGGTCAGGAGACCCAGTACTTC

v_call: TRBV25-1
j_call: TRBJ2-7
clone_size: NA
d_call: TRBD1
cdr3_aa: CASSDSDRDKHEQYF
cdr3_nt: TGTGCCAGCAGTGACTCGGACAGGGACAAGCACGAGCAGTACTTC

v_call: TRBV20-1
j_call: TRBJ2-7
clone_size: NA
d_call: NA
cdr3_aa: CSARGARGINSYEQYF
cdr3_nt: TGCAGTGCTAGAGGGGCCAGGGGTATCAACTCCTACGAGCAGTACTTC

v_call: TRBV24-1
j_call: TRBJ1-2
clone_size: medium-sized
d_call: TRBD1
cdr3_aa: CATSDTGTGGNYGYTF
cdr3_nt: TGTGCCACCAGTGATACTGGGACAGGGGGTAACTATGGCTACACCTTC

v_call: TRBV7-2
j_call: TRBJ2-3
clone_size: many
d_call: NA
cdr3_aa: CASSPTSSVSTDTQYF
cdr3_nt: TGTGCCAGCAGCCCGACTAGTTCTGTAAGCACAGATACGCAGTATTTT

v_call: TRBV7-2
j_call: TRBJ2-1
clone_size: NA
d_call: TRBD2
cdr3_aa: CASSPQTSGRVNEQFF
cdr3_nt: TGTGCCAGCAGCCCCCAGACTAGCGGGAGGGTAAATGAGCAGTTCTTC

v_call: TRBV9
j_call: TRBJ2-3
clone_size: NA
d_call: NA
cdr3_aa: CASSVGSPPDTQYF
cdr3_nt: TGTGCCAGCAGCGTAGGTAGCCCCCCGGATACGCAGTATTTT

v_call: TRBV18
j_call: TRBJ2-3
clone_size: many
d_call: NA
cdr3_aa: CASSPSPSAAGDTQYF
cdr3_nt: TGTGCCAGCTCACCATCCCCCAGCGCTGCTGGGGATACGCAGTATTTT

v_call: TRBV4-3
j_call: TRBJ2-1
clone_size: NA
d_call: NA
cdr3_aa: CASSQETWGEQFF
cdr3_nt: TGCGCCAGCAGCCAAGAGACCTGGGGTGAGCAGTTCTTC

v_call: TRBV29-1
j_call: TRBJ2-3
clone_size: many
d_call: NA
cdr3_aa: CSVQPSRADTQYF
cdr3_nt: TGCAGCGTCCAACCCAGTAGGGCAGATACGCAGTATTTT

v_call: TRBV7-9
j_call: TRBJ1-1
clone_size: many
d_call: TRBD1
cdr3_aa: CASSTHRGPPMNTEAFF
cdr3_nt: TGTGCCAGCAGCACACACAGGGGGCCGCCTATGAACACTGAAGCTTTCTTT

v_call: TRBV9
j_call: TRBJ2-6
clone_size: many
d_call: NA
cdr3_aa: CASSPPLAGSSGANVLTF
cdr3_nt: TGTGCCAGCAGCCCCCCCCTCGCGGGTAGCTCTGGGGCCAACGTCCTGACTTTC

v_call: TRBV9
j_call: TRBJ2-1
clone_size: few
d_call: NA
cdr3_aa: CASSVVPENNEQFF
cdr3_nt: TGTGCCAGCAGCGTAGTACCAGAGAACAATGAGCAGTTCTTC

v_call: TRBV7-2
j_call: TRBJ2-3
clone_size: many
d_call: TRBD2
cdr3_aa: CASSGTSGRPSLASDTQYF
cdr3_nt: TGTGCCAGCAGCGGAACTAGCGGGAGGCCCTCCTTAGCATCAGATACGCAGTATTTT

v_call: TRBV2
j_call: TRBJ1-2
clone_size: NA
d_call: NA
cdr3_aa: CASTSRRGDYTF
cdr3_nt: TGTGCCAGCACCTCCCGAAGAGGTGACTACACCTTC

v_call: TRBV7-6
j_call: TRBJ2-1
clone_size: NA
d_call: NA
cdr3_aa: CASGSAAASSYNEQFF
cdr3_nt: TGTGCCAGCGGATCGGCAGCGGCCTCCTCCTACAATGAGCAGTTCTTC

v_call: TRBV2
j_call: TRBJ2-2
clone_size: few
d_call: TRBD1
cdr3_aa: CASTRDRYSGELFF
cdr3_nt: TGTGCCAGCACCAGGGACAGGTACTCCGGGGAGCTGTTTTTT

v_call: TRBV7-2
j_call: TRBJ2-7
clone_size: few
d_call: NA
cdr3_aa: CASSRTVNEQYF
cdr3_nt: TGTGCCAGCAGCCGTACGGTCAACGAGCAGTACTTC

v_call: TRBV2
j_call: TRBJ1-2
clone_size: many
d_call: TRBD1
cdr3_aa: CASSRDRGPNIF
cdr3_nt: TGTGCCAGCAGTCGAGACAGGGGGCCAAACATCTTC

v_call: TRBV12-3/TRBV12-4
j_call: TRBJ2-7
clone_size: many
d_call: TRBD2
cdr3_aa: CASSSRVLLAGAPTYEQYF
cdr3_nt: TGTGCCAGCAGTTCCCGAGTATTGCTAGCGGGAGCTCCGACCTACGAGCAGTACTTC

v_call: TRBV6-2/TRBV6-3
j_call: TRBJ2-2
clone_size: NA
d_call: NA
cdr3_aa: CASSSPGLALSPGELFF
cdr3_nt: TGTGCCAGCAGTTCTCCGGGACTGGCTCTTTCTCCCGGGGAGCTGTTTTTT

v_call: TRBV27
j_call: TRBJ2-3
clone_size: many
d_call: NA
cdr3_aa: CASSPRRSTDTQYF
cdr3_nt: TGTGCCAGCAGCCCCCGCCGGAGCACAGATACGCAGTATTTT

v_call: TRBV14
j_call: TRBJ1-4
clone_size: NA
d_call: NA
cdr3_aa: CASSHVPEKLFF
cdr3_nt: TGTGCCAGCAGCCACGTACCTGAAAAACTGTTTTTT

v_call: TRBV14
j_call: TRBJ2-3
clone_size: many
d_call: NA
cdr3_aa: CASSQELATQYF
cdr3_nt: TGTGCCAGCAGCCAAGAACTAGCCACGCAGTATTTT

v_call: TRBV10-3
j_call: TRBJ1-5
clone_size: NA
d_call: NA
cdr3_aa: CAISESPWGWNQPQHF
cdr3_nt: TGTGCCATCAGTGAGTCCCCATGGGGATGGAATCAGCCCCAGCATTTT

v_call: TRBV7-2
j_call: TRBJ1-1
clone_size: few
d_call: NA
cdr3_aa: CASSLSRAMNTEAFF
cdr3_nt: TGTGCCAGCAGCTTAAGTCGGGCGATGAACACTGAAGCTTTCTTT

v_call: TRBV6-2/TRBV6-3
j_call: TRBJ2-2
clone_size: many
d_call: NA
cdr3_aa: CASRLMANTGELFF
cdr3_nt: TGTGCCAGCAGACTTATGGCGAACACCGGGGAGCTGTTTTTT

v_call: TRBV20-1
j_call: TRBJ2-7
clone_size: many
d_call: NA
cdr3_aa: CSAPGRGPFYEQYF
cdr3_nt: TGCAGTGCCCCGGGGCGGGGGCCTTTCTACGAGCAGTACTTC

v_call: TRBV28
j_call: TRBJ1-3
clone_size: many
d_call: NA
cdr3_aa: CASSLDRSSGNTIYF
cdr3_nt: TGTGCCAGCAGTTTAGACAGGAGCTCTGGAAACACCATATATTTT

v_call: TRBV28
j_call: TRBJ2-7
clone_size: NA
d_call: NA
cdr3_aa: CAAQGASGDYEQYF
cdr3_nt: TGTGCCGCCCAGGGGGCTAGCGGAGACTACGAGCAGTACTTC

v_call: TRBV27
j_call: TRBJ2-3
clone_size: NA
d_call: TRBD2
cdr3_aa: CASRGLAGADTQYF
cdr3_nt: TGTGCCAGCAGGGGCCTAGCGGGAGCCGATACGCAGTATTTT

v_call: TRBV6-5
j_call: TRBJ2-7
clone_size: NA
d_call: NA
cdr3_aa: CASSYSPSHYEQYF
cdr3_nt: TGTGCCAGCAGTTACTCGCCTAGCCACTACGAGCAGTACTTC

v_call: TRBV6-2/TRBV6-3
j_call: TRBJ2-1
clone_size: NA
d_call: TRBD2
cdr3_aa: CASSYSSPSGKKFF
cdr3_nt: TGTGCCAGCAGTTACTCGTCTCCTAGCGGGAAAAAGTTCTTC

v_call: TRBV19
j_call: TRBJ1-1
clone_size: medium-sized
d_call: NA
cdr3_aa: CASSARRAEAFF
cdr3_nt: TGTGCCAGTAGTGCTAGGAGGGCTGAAGCTTTCTTT

v_call: TRBV20-1
j_call: TRBJ2-4
clone_size: many
d_call: NA
cdr3_aa: CSARFSAKNIQYF
cdr3_nt: TGCAGTGCCAGGTTCTCAGCCAAAAACATTCAGTACTTC

v_call: TRBV28
j_call: TRBJ1-5
clone_size: NA
d_call: NA
cdr3_aa: CASSLGGGGNQPQHF
cdr3_nt: TGTGCCAGCAGTTTAGGAGGGGGTGGCAATCAGCCCCAGCATTTT